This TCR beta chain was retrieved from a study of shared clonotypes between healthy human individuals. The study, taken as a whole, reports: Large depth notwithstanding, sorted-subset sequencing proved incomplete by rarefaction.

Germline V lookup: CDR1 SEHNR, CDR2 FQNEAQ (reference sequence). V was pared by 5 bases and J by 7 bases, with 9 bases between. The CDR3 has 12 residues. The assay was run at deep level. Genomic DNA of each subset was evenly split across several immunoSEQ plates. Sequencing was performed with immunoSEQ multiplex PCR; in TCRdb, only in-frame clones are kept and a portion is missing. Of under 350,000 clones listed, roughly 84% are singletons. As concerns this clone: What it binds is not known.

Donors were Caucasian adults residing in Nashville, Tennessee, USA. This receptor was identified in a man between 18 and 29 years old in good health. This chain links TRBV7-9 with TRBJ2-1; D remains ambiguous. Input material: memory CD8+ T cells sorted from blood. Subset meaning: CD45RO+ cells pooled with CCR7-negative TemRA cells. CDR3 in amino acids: CASSRLGNEQFF. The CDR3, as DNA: TGTGCCAGCAGCCGTCTCGGGAATGAGCAGTTCTTC.